This T cell receptor beta chain was identified in a study of blood T cell repertoires in COVID-19. At the level of the study: COVID-19 samples from acute and convalescent phases originated in the United States, Italy and Spain. The analysed material was cDNA or gDNA that came from T cells, B-cell-depleted T cells, or PBMCs.

Per the original data handling: The assay estimated nucleated cells by amplifying reference gene primers. Some clones are missing from TCRdb's copy, which holds only in-frame ones; the method was immunoSEQ multiplex PCR. For V, J and clone size, that table is used; D and trimming come from the DNA. The repertoire holds 40,000 to 50,000 clones, with around 86% as singletons. The V gene end was trimmed by 3 bases and the J gene end by 4 bases; junction bases not matched to a gene: 4. CDR3 length: 14 amino acids. Germline assignment: CDR1 SGHVS and CDR2 FNYEAQ. The sequence derives from a woman of 80 years or more with acute or convalescent COVID-19. This sequence joins TRBV7-6 and TRBJ2-5; 8 nucleotides align to TRBD1. Sequences were obtained from peripheral blood. CDR3 nucleotide sequence: TGTGCCAGCAGCTTTCAGGGGGCGGGAGAGACCCAGTACTTC. Encoded protein: CASSFQGAGETQYF.